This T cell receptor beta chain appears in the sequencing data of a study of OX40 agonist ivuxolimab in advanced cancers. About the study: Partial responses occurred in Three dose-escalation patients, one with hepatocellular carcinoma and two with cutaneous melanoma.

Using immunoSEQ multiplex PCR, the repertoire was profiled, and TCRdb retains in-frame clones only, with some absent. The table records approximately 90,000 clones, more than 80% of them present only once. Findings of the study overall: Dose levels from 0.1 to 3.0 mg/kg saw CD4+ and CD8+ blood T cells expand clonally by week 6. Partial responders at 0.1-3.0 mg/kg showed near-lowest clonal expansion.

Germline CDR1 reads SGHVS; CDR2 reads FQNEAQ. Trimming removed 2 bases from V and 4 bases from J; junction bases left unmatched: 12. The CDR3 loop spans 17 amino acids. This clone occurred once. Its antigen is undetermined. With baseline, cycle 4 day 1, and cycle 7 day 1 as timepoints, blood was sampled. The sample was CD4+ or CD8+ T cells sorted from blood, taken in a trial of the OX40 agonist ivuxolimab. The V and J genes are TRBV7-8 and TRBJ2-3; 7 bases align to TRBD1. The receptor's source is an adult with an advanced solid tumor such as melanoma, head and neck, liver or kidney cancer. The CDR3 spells CASSLPQDRVGADTQYF. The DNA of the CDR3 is TGTGCCAGCAGCTTACCCCAAGACAGGGTAGGGGCAGATACGCAGTATTTT. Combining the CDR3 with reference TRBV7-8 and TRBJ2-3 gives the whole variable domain GAGVSQSPRYKVAKRGQDVALRCDPISGHVSLFWYQQALGQGPEFLTYFQNEAQLDKSGLPSDRFFAERPEGSVSTLKIQRTQQEDSAVYLCASSLPQDRVGADTQYFGPGTRLTVL.